These 30 T cell receptor beta chains came from one sample sequenced in a study of T cells in Graves' hyperthyroidism and ophthalmopathy. The investigators amplified TCR beta CDR3 regions from RNA transcripts. Researchers ran a first-round RT-PCR on the TCR CDR3 using the HTBI primer set. TCRdb used MiXCR to reprocess the multiplex PCR reads, holding one entry per CDR3 protein. The top ten clones hold around 14% of a sample with about 400,000 distinct CDR3 sequences, 15% to 18% of them seen once. Sample: blood. Receptors originate from a young woman with Graves' hyperthyroidism.

This clonotype appeared many times. The rearrangement uses TRBV12-3 or TRBV12-4 and TRBJ1-6; D is unclear. V shed 6 bases and J shed 7 bases, with 13 bases lying between them. CDR3 length: 14 amino acids. CDR3 DNA: TGTGCCAGCAGATCCTCGGGAAGGAATTCACCCCTCCACTTT. It yields the protein CASRSSGRNSPLHF.

This chain joins TRBV9 and TRBJ1-2; D may be TRBD1 (6 bases). The V end was cut by 2 bases, the J end by 7 bases, with 12 bases between. Per germline, CDR1 SGDLS and CDR2 YYNGEE. There are 13 residues in the CDR3. The CDR3 DNA reads TGTGCCAGCAGCGTGAACAGGGAGGGTGGCTACACCTTC. Protein product: CASSVNREGGYTF.

This clonotype was observed many times. J is TRBJ2-7 and V is TRBV5-5; D gene ambiguous. This CDR3 has 13 residues. Trimming cost V 1 base and J 0 bases, with 5 bases left between them. CDR1 SGHKS and CDR2 YYEKEE come from the germline V gene (reference sequence). The DNA of the CDR3 is TGTGCCAGCAGCTTGATGAGCTCCTACGAGCAGTACTTC. This gives the protein CASSLMSSYEQYF.

This chain joins TRBV7-8 and TRBJ2-3; D is unclear. The V end lost 0 bases, the J end lost 4 bases, and 17 bases lay between the germline ends. CDR3 length: 17 residues. CDR1 is SGHVS, CDR2 FQNEAQ, per germline. This CDR3 reads CASSLARRLSSADTQYF. The CDR3 DNA follows: TGTGCCAGCAGCTTAGCGCGCAGACTCTCGAGCGCAGATACGCAGTATTTT.

J is TRBJ2-2 and V is TRBV6-2 or TRBV6-3; D is possibly TRBD1 (5 bases). The CDR3 length is 15 residues. CDR1 is MNHEY and CDR2 is SVGEGT in the germline V gene. Trimming removed 2 bases from V and 1 base from J, with 8 bases in between. The CDR3, as DNA: TGTGCCAGCAGTTACCGGCAGGGGAACACCGGGGAGCTGTTTTTT. Translated: CASSYRQGNTGELFF.

At least ten counts were recorded for this clonotype. The chain uses TRBV7-2 and TRBJ1-6; maybe TRBD1 (6 bases). Germline CDR1 and CDR2: SGHTA and FQGNSA. CDR3 length: 14 residues. The V end lost 5 bases, the J end lost 11 bases, and 16 bases lay between the germline ends. CDR3 amino acids: CASSPGQGMTPLHF. CDR3 coding DNA: TGTGCCAGCAGCCCCGGGCAGGGGATGACACCCCTCCACTTT.

The rearrangement uses TRBV19 and TRBJ1-2; D is perhaps TRBD1 (5 bases). Germline V gene sequence: CDR1 LNHDA, CDR2 SQIVND (reference sequence). The CDR3 is made up of 17 amino acids. The V gene lost 4 bases and the J gene lost 2 bases, with 20 bases spanning the gap. CDR3: CASSTLGRDYHNYGYTF. The CDR3 DNA reads as TGTGCCAGTAGTACCCTTGGTCGGGACTATCACAACTATGGCTACACCTTC. Full variable domain (missing parts from reference TRBV19 and TRBJ1-2): DGGITQSPKYLFRKEGQNVTLSCEQNLNHDAMYWYRQDPGQGLRLIYYSQIVNDFQKGDIAEGYSVSREKKESFPLTVTSAQKNPTAFYLCASSTLGRDYHNYGYTFGSGTRLTVV.

This clonotype occurred many times. The rearrangement joins TRBV11-2 to TRBJ2-1, with D tentatively TRBD1 (6 bases). The germline V gene encodes CDR1 SGHAT and CDR2 FQNNGV. There are 13 residues in the CDR3. Deletions cut 4 bases from V and 4 bases from J, with 8 bases between. The CDR3 protein is CASSSTGYNEQFF. In DNA, the CDR3 is TGTGCCAGCAGCTCGACAGGATACAATGAGCAGTTCTTC.

This chain links TRBV4-3 with TRBJ1-1; the D is unclear. Trimming removed 0 bases from V and 4 bases from J, with 15 bases in between. The CDR3 consists of 16 residues. Looked up from germline, CDR1 is LGHNA and CDR2 is YSLEER. The CDR3 bases are TGCGCCAGCAGCCAAGAGGTGAAAGGGTCGGGCACTGAAGCTTTCTTT. Translating gives CASSQEVKGSGTEAFF.

This clonotype was seen more than once but under ten times. The rearrangement links TRBV10-3 to TRBJ1-4, with a tentative D call TRBD1 (5 bases). V lost 6 bases, J lost 5 bases, and 10 bases lay in between. Germline V gene lookup returns CDR1 ENHRY and CDR2 SYGVKD. The CDR3 contains 13 residues. The CDR3 here is CAIRGQTNEKLFF. Written as DNA, the CDR3 is TGTGCCATCAGGGGGCAGACGAATGAAAAACTGTTTTTT.

The genes are TRBV10-3 and TRBJ2-5; D is perhaps TRBD1 or TRBD2 (5 bases each). Germline-derived CDR1 and CDR2 are ENHRY and SYGVKD. CDR3 length: 12 residues. V was pared by 8 bases and J by 7 bases, with 14 bases between. The CDR3 nucleotides are TGTGCCATCTGGGACCCCTCGGGGACCCAGTACTTC. Its protein is CAIWDPSGTQYF.

This clonotype was seen many times. V usage is TRBV6-2 or TRBV6-3 and J usage is TRBJ2-2; D ambiguous. The germline CDR1 and CDR2 sequences are MNHEY and SVGEGT. CDR3 length equals 13 residues. V gave up 5 bases and J gave up 4 bases, with 8 bases separating them. This chain's CDR3 is CASSALPTGELFF. CDR3 bases: TGTGCCAGCAGTGCACTACCCACCGGGGAGCTGTTTTTT.

In the case of this clonotype: It may be a read error: a sequence one base away is much more abundant. The chain links TRBV9 to TRBJ2-5, with a possible D match to TRBD2 (5 bases). This CDR3 is 13 amino acids long. Germline V gives CDR1 SGDLS, CDR2 YYNGEE. The CDR3 DNA reads as TGTGCCAGCAGTCGAGGGCCCCAAGAGGCCCAGTACTTC. This encodes CASSRGPQEAQYF.

This clonotype was recorded many times. The CDR3 sequence: CASSFRTVNTEAFF. As DNA, the CDR3 is TGTGCCAGCAGTTTTAGGACGGTGAACACTGAAGCTTTCTTT. V and J are TRBV12-3 or TRBV12-4 and TRBJ1-1; D is unclear. This CDR3 has 14 residues. Trimming left V 3 bases short and J 0 bases short, with 8 bases between.

This clonotype appeared many times. The chain combines TRBV28 with TRBJ2-7, with 9 bases lining up with TRBD2. J gave up 6 bases and V 10 bases, and 16 bases lay outside the gene matches. Per the germline V gene, CDR1 is MDHEN and CDR2 is SYDVKM. The CDR3 is made up of 15 amino acids. In DNA, the CDR3 is TGTGCCACTGAAGGGCCCGGGACTAGCAGCTCCGAGCAGTACTTC. Translation gives CATEGPGTSSSEQYF.

About this clonotype itself: A much larger clone sits a single nucleotide away, making a read error possible. The gene calls are TRBV12-3 or TRBV12-4 and TRBJ2-7, with 7 positions matching TRBD2. The last part of the DNA fits TRBJ2-1 better; the J call may be wrong. CDR3 size: 14 residues. CDR3 DNA sequence: TGTGCCAGCAGTTTGCGGGGGTGGGAAAACGAGCAGTTCTTC. Translation gives CASSLRGWENEQFF.

The CDR3 sequence is CASSSNHQPQHF. The CDR3 nucleotides read TGTGCCAGCAGCTCAAACCATCAGCCCCAGCATTTT. V gene TRBV7-2 combines with J gene TRBJ1-5; no definite D call. Trimming took 4 bases from V and 5 from J, leaving 6 bases between them. Germline values: CDR1 SGHTA, CDR2 FQGNSA. The CDR3 is 12 residues long.

V is TRBV7-2 and J is TRBJ1-2, with TRBD1 matching over 8 bases. This CDR3 contains 16 residues. J lost 7 bases, V lost 3 bases, and 13 bases had no gene match. Germline loops: CDR1 SGHTA, CDR2 FQGNSA. In DNA form, the CDR3 reads TGTGCCAGCAGCTTGCGTCGACCCACAGGGGGGGGTGGCTACACCTTC. Its translation is CASSLRRPTGGGGYTF.

The sample holds many counts of this clonotype. The chain has TRBV7-2 and TRBJ1-1, with D unresolved. Germline V gene sequence: CDR1 SGHTA, CDR2 FQGNSA. V was trimmed by 5 bases and J by 0 bases, leaving 22 bases between them. The CDR3 is made up of 18 amino acids. CDR3 residues: CASSPRTGLLLMNTEAFF. CDR3 coding DNA: TGTGCCAGCAGCCCCCGAACCGGACTTTTGCTGATGAACACTGAAGCTTTCTTT.

This clonotype showed up many times. The chain combines TRBV6-1 with TRBJ1-1; TRBD1 agrees at 8 bases. CDR1 MNHNS and CDR2 SASEGT come from the germline V gene. J was trimmed by 3 bases and V by 5 bases; bases with no gene match: 5. This CDR3 contains 14 residues. The CDR3 nucleotides read TGTGCCAGCAGTTACAGGGGGAGAGACACTGAAGCTTTCTTT. It codes for CASSYRGRDTEAFF.

This clonotype was seen a few times. The CDR3 sequence: CASSQETAGVANEKLFF. The CDR3 DNA is TGCGCCAGCAGCCAAGAGACCGCCGGGGTAGCTAATGAAAAACTGTTTTTT. The rearrangement links TRBV4-1 to TRBJ1-4; D not certain. CDR3 length: 17 amino acids. Per germline, CDR1 MGHRA and CDR2 YSYEKL. Trimming pared 0 bases from V and 3 bases from J, leaving 14 bases between.

This clonotype was recorded at least ten times. This chain uses TRBV6-1 with TRBJ2-7, with 9 bases identical to TRBD1. Germline CDR1 reads MNHNS; CDR2 reads SASEGT. The junction had 9 bases not matched to a gene; V was cut back by 6 bases and J by 6 bases. The CDR3 runs 14 residues. CDR3 sequence (DNA): TGTGCCAGCAGACGGGGACAGGGATCTCTCGAGCAGTACTTC. As protein: CASRRGQGSLEQYF.

The J gene is TRBJ2-5, the V gene TRBV11-3, with 14 bases matching TRBD2. Germline V CDR1 and CDR2: SGHNT, YENEEA. V shed 4 bases, J shed 4 bases, and the junction held 5 bases outside the gene matches. This CDR3 is 16 amino acids long. The CDR3 DNA follows: TGTGCCAGCAGCTCGGGACTAGCGGGAGCCAGAGAGACCCAGTACTTC. This sequence encodes CASSSGLAGARETQYF.

This clonotype was observed a few times. This rearrangement joins TRBV3-1 to TRBJ2-4, with TRBD1 identical over 9 bases. Germline CDR1 reads LGHDT; CDR2 reads YNNKEL (reference sequence). After removal of 4 bases from V and 0 bases from J, the junction contained 10 bases not matched to a gene. The CDR3 is 18 amino acids. The CDR3 loop is CASSPGTGYNLAKNIQYF. DNA of the CDR3: TGTGCCAGCAGCCCCGGGACAGGGTACAACCTAGCCAAAAACATTCAGTACTTC.

This clonotype has a count of ten or more. The chain joins TRBV20-1 to TRBJ1-2; weak D call: TRBD1 (5 bases). The CDR3 is made up of 15 amino acids. The germline CDR1 and CDR2 sequences are DFQATT and SNEGSKA (reference sequence). Trimming took 0 bases from V and 6 from J, leaving 17 bases between them. CDR3 protein: CSAREIDTGIDGYTF. The CDR3 region has the DNA TGCAGTGCTAGAGAGATCGACACAGGAATTGATGGCTACACCTTC.

The table lists this clonotype with many counts. This sequence joins TRBV7-3 and TRBJ2-3; D gene ambiguous. In germline, CDR1 is SGHTA, CDR2 FQGTGA. Deletions cut 5 bases from V and 0 bases from J, with 9 bases between. This CDR3 region has 14 residues. The CDR3 DNA is TGTGCCAGCAGCCCCTCCGTTAGCACAGATACGCAGTATTTT. Its protein product is CASSPSVSTDTQYF.

The J gene is TRBJ2-5, the V gene TRBV28; 7 bases match TRBD2. The germline V gene has CDR1 MDHEN and CDR2 SYDVKM. The ends lost 1 base at V and 4 bases at J; junction bases unmatched: 9. CDR3 length: 16 residues. CDR3 residues: CASSLFVGGPRETQYF. CDR3 nucleotide sequence: TGTGCCAGCAGTTTATTCGTGGGAGGGCCGCGAGAGACCCAGTACTTC.

The chain links TRBV19 to TRBJ1-5; D not certain. The CDR3 covers 15 residues. Trimming stripped 0 bases from V and 0 bases from J, with 6 bases between. Per germline, CDR1 LNHDA and CDR2 SQIVND (reference sequence). The CDR3 loop reads CASSIDDVSNQPQHF. The CDR3 bases are TGTGCCAGTAGTATAGATGACGTTAGCAATCAGCCCCAGCATTTT.

This clonotype has a count of ten or more. The chain links TRBV20-1 to TRBJ1-5; D might be TRBD1 (5 bases). The ends were cut back, 3 bases at V and 4 bases at J, with 13 bases in the middle. The germline CDR1 and CDR2 sequences are DFQATT and SNEGSKA (reference sequence). The CDR3 loop spans 14 amino acids. The CDR3 is CSASSQATNQPQHF. CDR3 DNA: TGCAGTGCTAGCTCACAGGCCACTAATCAGCCCCAGCATTTT.

The gene calls are TRBV12-3 or TRBV12-4 and TRBJ2-5; the match to TRBD2 covers 10 bases. V was clipped by 5 bases and J by 4 bases; unmatched bases: 4. CDR3 length: 14 amino acids. CDR3 in amino acids: CASSRRLAGETQYF. CDR3 nucleotide sequence: TGTGCCAGCAGTCGTCGACTAGCGGGAGAGACCCAGTACTTC.